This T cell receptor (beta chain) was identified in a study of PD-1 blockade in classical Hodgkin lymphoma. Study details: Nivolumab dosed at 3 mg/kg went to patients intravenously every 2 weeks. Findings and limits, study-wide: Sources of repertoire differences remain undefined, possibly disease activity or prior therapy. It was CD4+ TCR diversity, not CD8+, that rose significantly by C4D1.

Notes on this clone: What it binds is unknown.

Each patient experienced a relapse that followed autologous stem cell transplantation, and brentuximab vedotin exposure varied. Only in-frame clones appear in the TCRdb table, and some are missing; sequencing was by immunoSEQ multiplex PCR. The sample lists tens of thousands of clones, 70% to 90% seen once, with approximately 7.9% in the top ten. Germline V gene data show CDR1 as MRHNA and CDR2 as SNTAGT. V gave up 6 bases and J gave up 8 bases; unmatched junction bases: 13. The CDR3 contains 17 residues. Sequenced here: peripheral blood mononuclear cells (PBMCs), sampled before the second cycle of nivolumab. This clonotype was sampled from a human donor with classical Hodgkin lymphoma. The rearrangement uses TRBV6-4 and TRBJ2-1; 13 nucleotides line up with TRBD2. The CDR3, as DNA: TGTGCCAGCAGCGCATCCAGACTAGCGGGGGGCCGGGATGAGCAGTTCTTC. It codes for CASSASRLAGGRDEQFF.